Listed below are T cell receptor beta chains from one sample, sequenced in a study of blood T cell repertoires in COVID-19. This table comes from immunoSEQ multiplex PCR, and its TCRdb copy is limited to in-frame clones, with some not included. Of under 40,000 clones detected, approximately 93% appear once; the ten largest clones hold approximately 0.95%. Material for sequencing was peripheral blood. The receptors shown here come from a male donor with active COVID-19. Both conserved end residues are part of each CDR3. The D gene is left open where the match is weak. Only some rows state a clone size, as once, few, many or a class for expanded clones.

clone size: once
V gene: TRBV18
D gene: TRBD2
J gene: TRBJ2-3
CDR3 protein: CASSLTSGGNTDTQYF
CDR3 DNA: TGTGCCAGCTCACTGACTAGCGGGGGGAACACAGATACGCAGTATTTT

clone size: .
V gene: TRBV30
D gene: TRBD1
J gene: TRBJ1-2
CDR3 protein: CAWEQGALAGYTF
CDR3 DNA: TGTGCCTGGGAACAGGGGGCGCTTGCTGGCTACACCTTC

clone size: .
V gene: TRBV7-2
D gene: .
J gene: TRBJ2-2
CDR3 protein: CASSSQLTATGELFF
CDR3 DNA: TGTGCCAGCAGCTCACAGCTAACAGCCACCGGGGAGCTGTTTTTT

clone size: .
V gene: TRBV3-1/TRBV3-2
D gene: TRBD1
J gene: TRBJ2-5
CDR3 protein: CASSAPTGEVGETQYF
CDR3 DNA: TGTGCCAGCAGCGCCCCGACAGGGGAGGTAGGAGAGACCCAGTACTTC

clone size: .
V gene: TRBV7-9
D gene: .
J gene: TRBJ1-4
CDR3 protein: CASSFSPRGANEKLFF
CDR3 DNA: TGTGCCAGCAGTTTTTCCCCCCGGGGGGCTAATGAAAAACTGTTTTTT

clone size: .
V gene: TRBV18
D gene: .
J gene: TRBJ1-2
CDR3 protein: CASSPLRELINYGYTF
CDR3 DNA: TGTGCCAGCTCCCCCTTGAGAGAGCTTATAAACTATGGCTACACCTTC

clone size: .
V gene: TRBV19
D gene: .
J gene: TRBJ2-2
CDR3 protein: CASSIKTVTGELFF
CDR3 DNA: TGTGCCAGTAGTATCAAAACAGTCACCGGGGAGCTGTTTTTT

clone size: .
V gene: TRBV30
D gene: TRBD1
J gene: TRBJ1-1
CDR3 protein: CAWRGTGGFSEAFF
CDR3 DNA: TGTGCCTGGAGGGGGACAGGGGGATTTTCTGAAGCTTTCTTT

clone size: .
V gene: TRBV5-3
D gene: TRBD1
J gene: TRBJ2-7
CDR3 protein: CARNFNQGASYEQYF
CDR3 DNA: TGTGCCAGAAACTTTAATCAGGGGGCGAGCTACGAGCAGTACTTC

clone size: .
V gene: TRBV5-1
D gene: .
J gene: TRBJ1-2
CDR3 protein: CASSHQQGYYGYTF
CDR3 DNA: TGCGCCAGCAGCCATCAACAGGGTTACTATGGCTACACCTTC

clone size: .
V gene: TRBV6-4
D gene: TRBD1
J gene: TRBJ2-1
CDR3 protein: CASSDPQGASLDEQFF
CDR3 DNA: TGTGCCAGCAGCGACCCGCAGGGGGCGTCGTTGGATGAGCAGTTCTTC

clone size: .
V gene: TRBV6-2/TRBV6-3
D gene: TRBD1
J gene: TRBJ1-1
CDR3 protein: CASSQRQGTAEAFF
CDR3 DNA: TGTGCCAGCAGTCAGCGACAGGGTACGGCTGAAGCTTTCTTT

clone size: .
V gene: TRBV6-6
D gene: .
J gene: TRBJ1-2
CDR3 protein: CASSYEGMGGYTF
CDR3 DNA: TGTGCCAGCAGTTACGAGGGAATGGGCGGCTACACCTTC

clone size: .
V gene: TRBV5-1
D gene: .
J gene: TRBJ1-4
CDR3 protein: CASSLEGQGANEKLFF
CDR3 DNA: TGCGCCAGCAGCTTGGAGGGGCAGGGTGCTAATGAAAAACTGTTTTTT

clone size: .
V gene: TRBV7-8
D gene: .
J gene: TRBJ2-7
CDR3 protein: CASSLVGDFEPYEQYF
CDR3 DNA: TGTGCCAGCAGCTTAGTTGGAGATTTCGAACCCTACGAGCAGTACTTC

clone size: .
V gene: TRBV5-6
D gene: .
J gene: TRBJ1-1
CDR3 protein: CASSLGPGDTEAFF
CDR3 DNA: TGTGCCAGCAGCTTGGGCCCCGGGGACACTGAAGCTTTCTTT

clone size: .
V gene: TRBV18
D gene: .
J gene: TRBJ1-1
CDR3 protein: CASSPTGDTEAFF
CDR3 DNA: TGTGCCAGCTCACCAACAGGAGACACTGAAGCTTTCTTT

clone size: .
V gene: TRBV9
D gene: TRBD1
J gene: TRBJ1-6
CDR3 protein: CASSPRGTALFGPLHF
CDR3 DNA: TGTGCCAGCAGCCCTCGGGGGACAGCACTGTTCGGCCCCCTCCACTTT

clone size: once
V gene: TRBV12-3/TRBV12-4
D gene: .
J gene: TRBJ2-7
CDR3 protein: CASSRAAGWEQYF
CDR3 DNA: TGTGCCAGCAGTCGCGCTGCGGGGTGGGAGCAGTACTTC

clone size: .
V gene: TRBV9
D gene: .
J gene: TRBJ2-3
CDR3 protein: CASSVAVAGHVTDTQYF
CDR3 DNA: TGTGCCAGCAGCGTAGCTGTCGCGGGGCATGTCACAGATACGCAGTATTTT

clone size: .
V gene: TRBV6-5
D gene: .
J gene: TRBJ1-2
CDR3 protein: CASMGGTFYGYTF
CDR3 DNA: TGTGCCAGCATGGGGGGGACTTTCTATGGCTACACCTTC

clone size: .
V gene: TRBV30
D gene: TRBD2
J gene: TRBJ2-1
CDR3 protein: CAWSSSGEYNEQFF
CDR3 DNA: TGTGCCTGGAGTTCTAGCGGGGAATATAATGAGCAGTTCTTC

clone size: .
V gene: TRBV6-2/TRBV6-3
D gene: .
J gene: TRBJ2-7
CDR3 protein: CASSSAGTASYEQYF
CDR3 DNA: TGTGCCAGCAGTTCCGCCGGGACTGCCTCCTACGAGCAGTACTTC

clone size: .
V gene: TRBV7-9
D gene: TRBD1
J gene: TRBJ1-2
CDR3 protein: CASSPRTGTASNYGYTF
CDR3 DNA: TGTGCCAGCAGCCCTAGGACAGGAACAGCCTCCAACTATGGCTACACCTTC

clone size: .
V gene: TRBV7-8
D gene: .
J gene: TRBJ2-5
CDR3 protein: CASSLSGPEGTQYF
CDR3 DNA: TGTGCCAGCAGCTTATCCGGGCCAGAGGGGACCCAGTACTTC

clone size: .
V gene: TRBV19
D gene: .
J gene: TRBJ1-1
CDR3 protein: CASSMEESLYTEAFF
CDR3 DNA: TGTGCCAGTAGTATGGAGGAATCCCTCTACACTGAAGCTTTCTTT

clone size: .
V gene: TRBV19
D gene: TRBD1
J gene: TRBJ1-6
CDR3 protein: CASSRGQGIYNSPLHF
CDR3 DNA: TGTGCCAGTAGTCGGGGACAGGGGATATATAATTCACCCCTCCACTTT

clone size: .
V gene: TRBV11-3
D gene: TRBD1
J gene: TRBJ2-7
CDR3 protein: CASSLVGTGDYEQYF
CDR3 DNA: TGTGCCAGCAGCTTAGTTGGGACAGGCGACTACGAGCAGTACTTC

clone size: .
V gene: TRBV19
D gene: TRBD1
J gene: TRBJ2-5
CDR3 protein: CASRTTGQGAETQYF
CDR3 DNA: TGTGCCAGTAGGACGACGGGACAGGGGGCAGAGACCCAGTACTTC

clone size: .
V gene: TRBV2
D gene: .
J gene: TRBJ1-1
CDR3 protein: CASATRPTEAFF
CDR3 DNA: TGTGCCAGCGCAACGCGTCCCACTGAAGCTTTCTTT

clone size: once
V gene: TRBV6-5
D gene: TRBD1
J gene: TRBJ1-5
CDR3 protein: CASIEDRVGNQPQHF
CDR3 DNA: TGTGCCAGCATAGAAGACAGGGTCGGCAATCAGCCCCAGCATTTT

clone size: .
V gene: TRBV27
D gene: .
J gene: TRBJ2-6
CDR3 protein: CASRGQSSGANVLTF
CDR3 DNA: TGTGCCAGCAGGGGGCAGAGCTCTGGGGCCAACGTCCTGACTTTC

clone size: .
V gene: TRBV7-9
D gene: .
J gene: TRBJ1-4
CDR3 protein: CASSLGVFATNEKLFF
CDR3 DNA: TGTGCCAGCAGCTTAGGCGTGTTTGCAACTAATGAAAAACTGTTTTTT

clone size: few
V gene: TRBV19
D gene: .
J gene: TRBJ1-6
CDR3 protein: CASSINRQNSPLHF
CDR3 DNA: TGTGCCAGTAGTATAAACAGGCAGAATTCACCCCTCCACTTT

clone size: .
V gene: TRBV7-9
D gene: TRBD1
J gene: TRBJ1-2
CDR3 protein: CASRSGTGNHGYTF
CDR3 DNA: TGTGCCAGCAGGTCCGGGACAGGGAATCATGGCTACACCTTC

clone size: .
V gene: TRBV29-1
D gene: .
J gene: TRBJ2-6
CDR3 protein: CSVEGVGVSGANVLTF
CDR3 DNA: TGCAGCGTTGAAGGTGTCGGGGTTTCTGGGGCCAACGTCCTGACTTTC

clone size: .
V gene: TRBV6-4
D gene: .
J gene: TRBJ2-3
CDR3 protein: CASSDRGLGTDTQYF
CDR3 DNA: TGTGCCAGCAGTGACCGCGGACTTGGGACAGATACGCAGTATTTT

clone size: .
V gene: TRBV19
D gene: .
J gene: TRBJ1-6
CDR3 protein: CASSPGHVNSPLHF
CDR3 DNA: TGTGCCAGTAGTCCCGGACACGTAAATTCACCCCTCCACTTT

clone size: once
V gene: TRBV30
D gene: .
J gene: TRBJ1-2
CDR3 protein: CAWTGGYGYTF
CDR3 DNA: TGTGCCTGGACGGGGGGCTATGGCTACACCTTC

clone size: .
V gene: TRBV9
D gene: TRBD1
J gene: TRBJ2-2
CDR3 protein: CASSFTDRVIGELFF
CDR3 DNA: TGTGCCAGCAGTTTTACAGACAGGGTGATCGGGGAGCTGTTTTTT

clone size: .
V gene: TRBV14
D gene: .
J gene: TRBJ1-2
CDR3 protein: CASSQDLVTGFGYTF
CDR3 DNA: TGTGCCAGCAGCCAAGATCTTGTGACAGGTTTTGGCTACACCTTC

clone size: .
V gene: TRBV6-5
D gene: TRBD1
J gene: TRBJ2-2
CDR3 protein: CASNSGGIGELFF
CDR3 DNA: TGTGCCAGCAATTCAGGGGGCATCGGGGAGCTGTTTTTT

clone size: .
V gene: TRBV4-2
D gene: .
J gene: TRBJ1-2
CDR3 protein: CASSQSSRGYTF
CDR3 DNA: TGTGCCAGCAGCCAAAGCTCACGGGGCTACACCTTC

clone size: .
V gene: TRBV3-1/TRBV3-2
D gene: .
J gene: TRBJ2-7
CDR3 protein: CASSQDRGMGEQYF
CDR3 DNA: TGTGCCAGCAGCCAAGATCGGGGGATGGGCGAGCAGTACTTC

clone size: .
V gene: TRBV7-3
D gene: .
J gene: TRBJ2-2
CDR3 protein: CASRRDSQNTGELFF
CDR3 DNA: TGTGCCAGCAGGCGGGACTCCCAGAACACCGGGGAGCTGTTTTTT

clone size: .
V gene: TRBV10-3
D gene: .
J gene: TRBJ1-2
CDR3 protein: CATRTAAEANYGYTF
CDR3 DNA: TGTGCCACGAGGACAGCTGCCGAAGCTAACTATGGCTACACCTTC

clone size: .
V gene: TRBV5-1
D gene: TRBD2
J gene: TRBJ2-3
CDR3 protein: CASSPSLMGGADTQYF
CDR3 DNA: TGCGCCAGCAGCCCATCCTTGATGGGGGGGGCAGATACGCAGTATTTT